The clone carrying this TCR beta chain showed up many times. What it recognizes is unknown. Trimming cost V 3 bases and J 3 bases, with 12 bases left between them. Germline V gene sequence: CDR1 LNHNV, CDR2 YYDKDF (reference sequence). This CDR3 has 15 amino acids. This specimen belongs to a study of CD8 T cells in ankylosing spondylitis. General observations from the study: Reportedly, significant enrichment of disease-linked clones occurred in matched ankylosing spondylitis synovial fluid. Characteristic, it appeared, of ankylosing spondylitis blood was a TCR beta motif of several highly homologous variants. Previously reported in reactive arthritis synovial fluid and blood were some of the motif variants.

Libraries of TCR beta came from quantitative 5'-RACE with molecular barcodes. TCRdb itself ran the 5' RACE reads through MiXCR, one entry per CDR3 protein. In the table there are around 90,000 distinct CDR3 sequences, around 25% of which are singletons. The sample was blood, either unsorted or a sorted T cell fraction (not recorded which). The rearrangement uses TRBV15 and TRBJ1-5; no clear D. This TCR came from a male donor with ankylosing spondylitis or in good health (not recorded which). Here the CDR3 DNA reads TGTGCCACCAGCAGGGAACTTGTGATCAATCAGCCCCAGCATTTT. Translated, it gives CATSRELVINQPQHF. Looking up the rest from reference TRBV15 and TRBJ1-5 gives the full variable domain: DAMVIQNPRYQVTQFGKPVTLSCSQTLNHNVMYWYQQKSSQAPKLLFHYYDKDFNNEADTPDNFQSRRPNTSFCFLDIRSPGLGDTAMYLCATSRELVINQPQHFGDGTRLSIL.